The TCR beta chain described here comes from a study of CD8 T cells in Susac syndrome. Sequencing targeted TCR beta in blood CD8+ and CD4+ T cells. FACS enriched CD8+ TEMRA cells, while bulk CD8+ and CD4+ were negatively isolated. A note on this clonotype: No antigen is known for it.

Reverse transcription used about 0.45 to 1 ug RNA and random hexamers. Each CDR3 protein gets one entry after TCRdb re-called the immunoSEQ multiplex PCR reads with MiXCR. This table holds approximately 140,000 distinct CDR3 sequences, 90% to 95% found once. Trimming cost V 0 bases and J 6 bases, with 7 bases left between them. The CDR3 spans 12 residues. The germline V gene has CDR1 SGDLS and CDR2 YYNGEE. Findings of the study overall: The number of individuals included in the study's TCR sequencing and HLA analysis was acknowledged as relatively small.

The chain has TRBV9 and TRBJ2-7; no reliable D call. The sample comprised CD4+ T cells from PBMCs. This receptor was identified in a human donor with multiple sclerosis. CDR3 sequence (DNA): TGTGCCAGCAGCGTAGCCCACGGCGAGCAGTACTTC. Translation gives CASSVAHGEQYF.